The 28 T cell receptor beta chains reported below all come from one sample, sequenced in a study of cytomegalovirus exposure and HLA in healthy donors. A multiplex PCR was run with 60 Vbeta primers and 13 Jbeta primers. Here immunoSEQ multiplex PCR was the method, and the copy in TCRdb shows in-frame clones only, minus some. In the table there are 130,000 to 150,000 clones, roughly 65% of which are singletons. Sequencing used PBMCs. The receptors derive from a man in his 60s in good health and CMV-seronegative.

This chain joins TRBV21-1 and TRBJ1-4; the DNA was not used to check the table's D call, TRBD1. TRBV21-1 has pseudogene status. The CDR3 is 17 residues long. The CDR3, as DNA: TGTGCCAGCAGCAACCTCTTGGGGGCAGGTAATAATGAAAAACTGTTTTTT. It translates to CASSNLLGAGNNEKLFF.

V usage is TRBV14 and J usage is TRBJ1-1; TRBD1 matches at 9 bases. After removal of 1 base from V and 5 bases from J, the junction contained 5 bases not matched to a gene. This CDR3 contains 15 residues. CDR1 and CDR2 from the germline V gene are SGHDN and FVKESK. The CDR3 loop reads CASSQAQGASTEAFF. The CDR3 DNA reads TGTGCCAGCAGCCAAGCACAGGGGGCGTCTACTGAAGCTTTCTTT.

The rearrangement links TRBV7-9 to TRBJ2-7, with D possibly TRBD1 on 6 matching bases. The CDR3 sequence is 16 residues long. The V end was cut by 0 bases, the J end by 3 bases, with 15 bases between. The germline V gene encodes CDR1 SEHNR and CDR2 FQNEAQ (reference sequence). This CDR3 reads CASSLAATGLHYEQYF. CDR3 DNA sequence: TGTGCCAGCAGCTTAGCGGCGACAGGCTTACACTACGAGCAGTACTTC.

This sequence joins TRBV5-1 and TRBJ2-1; weak D call: TRBD2 (5 bases). The CDR3 extends over 13 amino acids. Trimming removed 6 bases from V and 9 bases from J, with 16 bases in between. Germline CDR1 and CDR2: SGHRS and YFSETQ. Written as DNA, the CDR3 is TGCGCCAGCACCCGGCTCGGGAAAGGTGAGCAGTTCTTC. It is translated as CASTRLGKGEQFF. Full variable domain (missing parts from reference TRBV5-1 and TRBJ2-1): KAGVTQTPRYLIKTRGQQVTLSCSPISGHRSVSWYQQTPGQGLQFLFEYFSETQRNKGNFPGRFSGRQFSNSRSEMNVSTLELGDSALYLCASTRLGKGEQFFGPGTRLTVL.

This chain joins TRBV5-1 and TRBJ2-7; 9 bases are shared with TRBD1. Looked up from germline, CDR1 is SGHRS and CDR2 is YFSETQ. The CDR3 consists of 16 residues. V lost 3 bases, J lost 0 bases, and 7 bases stayed unmatched. The CDR3 DNA is TGCGCCAGCAGCTCCTTACCGGGACAGGGCTCCTACGAGCAGTACTTC. This translates into CASSSLPGQGSYEQYF.

The CDR3 reads CASSPRGADTEAFF. Here the CDR3 DNA reads TGTGCCAGCTCACCCAGGGGTGCCGATACTGAAGCTTTCTTT. The gene calls are TRBV18 and TRBJ1-1; possibly TRBD1 for D (6 bases). There are 14 residues in the CDR3. Between the trimmed V and J ends, which lost 3 bases and 5 bases, there was a span of 13 bases. Germline V lookup: CDR1 KGHSH, CDR2 LQKENI.

This chain links TRBV7-6 with TRBJ1-1; TRBD1 is a possible D gene (5 bases). With 4 bases removed from V and 1 base from J, the gap between germline ends came to 7 bases. The CDR3 totals 13 residues. Germline V gene lookup returns CDR1 SGHVS and CDR2 FNYEAQ. In nucleotides, the CDR3 is TGTGCCAGCAGCTACGGACAGAACACTGAAGCTTTCTTT. Its translation: CASSYGQNTEAFF.

The chain links TRBV6-5 to TRBJ2-2; TRBD2 matches at 7 bases. V gave up 6 bases and J gave up 5 bases; unmatched junction bases: 9. CDR1 and CDR2 (germline): MNHEY, SVGAGI. The CDR3 covers 15 residues. As DNA, the CDR3 is TGTGCCAGCAGCCTCCGGTGGGGGGGGACCGGGGAGCTGTTTTTT. Its translation is CASSLRWGGTGELFF.

The rearrangement joins TRBV6-1 to TRBJ2-1; possible D gene TRBD1, 5 bases. CDR3 length: 19 amino acids. V shed 0 bases and J shed 2 bases, with 20 bases lying between them. The germline V gene encodes CDR1 MNHNS and CDR2 SASEGT. This CDR3 reads CASSEAVGREDPTYNEQFF. In nucleotides, the CDR3 is TGTGCCAGCAGTGAAGCAGTGGGCAGGGAAGACCCTACCTACAATGAGCAGTTCTTC.

This clone came up once. The V gene is TRBV21-1, the J gene TRBJ2-2; the table's TRBD2 call for D was not verified on the DNA. TRBV21-1 is flagged as a pseudogene. There are 16 residues in the CDR3. The CDR3 loop is CASSKGLASNTGELFF. The CDR3 DNA reads as TGTGCCAGCAGCAAAGGACTAGCTTCGAACACCGGGGAGCTGTTTTTT.

This chain uses TRBV28 with TRBJ2-5; the D gene is possibly TRBD2 (7 bases). The CDR3 contains 13 residues. The V gene lost 7 bases and the J gene lost 5 bases, with 14 bases spanning the gap. From germline, CDR1 is MDHEN and CDR2 SYDVKM. The CDR3: CASKVGGQETQYF. The CDR3 DNA reads TGTGCCAGCAAAGTCGGGGGGCAGGAGACCCAGTACTTC.

This chain uses TRBV6-5 with TRBJ2-1; TRBD1 agrees at 7 bases. The V gene's germline CDR1 is MNHEY and CDR2 SVGAGI. The CDR3 is made up of 15 amino acids. V lost 6 bases to trimming and J lost 0 bases; unmatched junction nucleotides: 5. The CDR3 DNA reads TGTGCCAGCAGCATGACAGGGAGCTCCTACAATGAGCAGTTCTTC. Its protein is CASSMTGSSYNEQFF.

This clone was observed a single time. This chain links TRBV30 with TRBJ1-6; tentative D call: TRBD1 (5 bases). CDR1 is GTSNPN and CDR2 is SVGIG in the germline V gene (reference sequence). This CDR3 has 13 amino acids. The V and J ends lost 2 bases and 7 bases respectively, with 9 bases between them. This CDR3 reads CAWSRGENSPLHF. The CDR3 nucleotides read TGTGCCTGGAGTCGGGGGGAAAATTCACCCCTCCACTTT. The full variable domain, rest sourced from reference TRBV30 and TRBJ1-6, is SQTIHQWPATLVQPVGSPLSLECTVEGTSNPNLYWYRQAAGRGLQLLFYSVGIGQISSEVPQNLSASRPQDRQFILSSKKLLLSDSGFYLCAWSRGENSPLHFGNGTRLTVT.

The rearrangement uses TRBV5-6 and TRBJ2-4, with D possibly TRBD1 on 5 matching bases. Looked up from germline, CDR1 is SGHDT and CDR2 is YYEEEE. This CDR3 spans 16 amino acids. Trimming removed 4 bases from V and 6 bases from J, with 20 bases in between. The CDR3 DNA is TGTGCCAGCAGCACATTCCAGGGTCCGAGAAGAAACATTCAGTACTTC. Translation: CASSTFQGPRRNIQYF. Using reference TRBV5-6 and TRBJ2-4 for the parts outside the CDR3, the full variable domain is DAGVTQSPTHLIKTRGQQVTLRCSPKSGHDTVSWYQQALGQGPQFIFQYYEEEERQRGNFPDRFSGHQFPNYSSELNVNALLLGDSALYLCASSTFQGPRRNIQYFGAGTRLSVL.

This clone has more than one count but fewer than ten. The chain has TRBV30 and TRBJ1-6, with 8 bases matching TRBD1. Per the germline V gene, CDR1 is GTSNPN and CDR2 is SVGIG (reference sequence). The CDR3 is made up of 13 amino acids. After removal of 6 bases from V and 8 bases from J, the junction contained 6 bases not matched to a gene. Here the CDR3 reads CACAGQGYSPLHF. For the CDR3, the DNA is TGTGCCTGCGCCGGACAGGGTTATTCACCCCTCCACTTT.

The chain recombines TRBV19 with TRBJ2-1; tentative D call: TRBD1 (6 bases). This CDR3 comprises 15 residues. Germline CDR1 LNHDA, CDR2 SQIVND (reference sequence). V was pared by 3 bases and J by 3 bases, with 12 bases between. The CDR3 loop reads CASSIEQGFYNEQFF. The CDR3 DNA sequence: TGTGCCAGTAGTATCGAACAGGGTTTCTACAATGAGCAGTTCTTC. The full variable domain, completed using reference TRBV19 and TRBJ2-1, is DGGITQSPKYLFRKEGQNVTLSCEQNLNHDAMYWYRQDPGQGLRLIYYSQIVNDFQKGDIAEGYSVSREKKESFPLTVTSAQKNPTAFYLCASSIEQGFYNEQFFGPGTRLTVL.

V is TRBV30 and J is TRBJ2-2; D is undetermined. Germline CDR1 is GTSNPN and CDR2 is SVGIG (reference sequence). The CDR3 runs to 13 residues. V was pared by 2 bases and J by 4 bases, with 8 bases between. CDR3 in amino acids: CAWSSLVTGELFF. Here the CDR3 DNA reads TGTGCCTGGAGTTCGCTAGTCACCGGGGAGCTGTTTTTT.

V and J are TRBV19 and TRBJ1-5, with a weak D call TRBD1 (5 bases). This CDR3 has 17 amino acids. Germline V CDR1 and CDR2: LNHDA, SQIVND (reference sequence). V lost 0 bases and J 1 base, leaving 13 bases between the germline ends. Here the CDR3 DNA reads TGTGCCAGTAGTATAGAGGGCCAGGGTGCAAGCAATCAGCCCCAGCATTTT. It yields the protein CASSIEGQGASNQPQHF.

The chain employs TRBV19 and TRBJ2-7; 9 positions match TRBD2. CDR3 length equals 15 residues. J gave up 2 bases and V 3 bases, and 5 bases lay outside the gene matches. CDR1 LNHDA and CDR2 SQIVND come from the germline V gene (reference sequence). The CDR3 bases are TGTGCCAGTAGTATCGTAGCGGGAGAACCCTACGAGCAGTACTTC. Protein sequence: CASSIVAGEPYEQYF.

This rearrangement joins TRBV7-8 to TRBJ2-5; 8 bases agree with TRBD1. The V gene end was trimmed by 5 bases and the J gene end by 11 bases; junction bases not matched to a gene: 19. The CDR3 runs to 16 residues. CDR1 is SGHVS and CDR2 is FQNEAQ in the germline V gene. CDR3: CASSPRGDRFSREQYF. The CDR3 coding sequence is TGTGCCAGCAGCCCAAGGGGGGACAGGTTTTCTAGGGAGCAGTACTTC.

In DNA form, the CDR3 reads TGTGCCAGCAGTGAAGTGACAGAGCAGTTCTTC. This encodes CASSEVTEQFF. V gene TRBV6-1 combines with J gene TRBJ2-1; no reliable D call. The CDR3 extends over 11 amino acids. Trimming removed 1 base at V and 10 bases at J, with 5 bases between. Looked up from germline, CDR1 is MNHNS and CDR2 is SASEGT.

V and J are TRBV7-9 and TRBJ1-2, with 9 positions matching TRBD1. CDR1 is SEHNR, CDR2 FQNEAQ, per germline (reference sequence). The length of the CDR3 is 13 residues. V lost 8 bases to trimming and J lost 3 bases; unmatched junction nucleotides: 4. CDR3 in DNA: TGTGCCAGCCTCCGGACAGGGGACTATGGCTACACCTTC. The encoded protein is CASLRTGDYGYTF.

J is TRBJ1-6 and V is TRBV5-6; D might be TRBD1 (5 bases). V was trimmed by 3 bases and J by 9 bases, leaving 7 bases between them. There are 12 residues in the CDR3. Germline assignment: CDR1 SGHDT and CDR2 YYEEEE. The CDR3 sequence: CASSSGFSPLHF. The CDR3 region has the DNA TGTGCCAGCAGCTCAGGGTTTTCACCCCTCCACTTT.

The chain employs TRBV4-1 and TRBJ1-5, with D possibly being TRBD1 (6 bases). CDR3 length: 18 residues. Germline CDR1 and CDR2: MGHRA and YSYEKL. V was pared by 1 base and J by 3 bases, with 19 bases between. CDR3 loop: CASSQVAAGVGNNQPQHF. CDR3 bases: TGCGCCAGCAGCCAAGTGGCGGCAGGGGTCGGGAACAATCAGCCCCAGCATTTT.

The rearrangement uses TRBV7-9 and TRBJ1-4; D remains ambiguous. Trimming stripped 5 bases from V and 11 bases from J, with 18 bases between. Per germline, CDR1 SEHNR and CDR2 FQNEAQ (reference sequence). The CDR3 contains 14 residues. CDR3 sequence: CASSDQLGTGKLFF. In nucleotides, the CDR3 is TGTGCCAGCAGCGACCAACTCGGCACCGGGAAACTGTTTTTT.

The gene calls are TRBV28 and TRBJ1-5; unclear D gene. V lost 2 bases and J 0 bases, leaving 5 bases between the germline ends. Germline CDR1 MDHEN, CDR2 SYDVKM. The CDR3 is made up of 14 amino acids. As DNA, the CDR3 is TGTGCCAGCAGTTTAGAGTATAGCAATCAGCCCCAGCATTTT. Amino acids: CASSLEYSNQPQHF.

The chain has TRBV4-2 and TRBJ2-6; tentative D call: TRBD1 (6 bases). CDR3 length: 16 residues. V lost 1 base to trimming and J lost 4 bases, with 11 bases between them. Germline lookup yields CDR1 LGHNA and CDR2 YNFKEQ. CDR3 in amino acids: CASSQATGTGANVLTF. CDR3 DNA: TGTGCCAGCAGCCAAGCCACAGGGACCGGGGCCAACGTCCTGACTTTC.

The chain combines TRBV30 with TRBJ2-2, with 7 bases lining up with TRBD2. V lost 5 bases to trimming and J lost 4 bases; unmatched junction nucleotides: 7. The length of the CDR3 is 14 residues. CDR1 is GTSNPN and CDR2 is SVGIG in the germline V gene (reference sequence). The CDR3 loop is CAWETLASTGELFF. The CDR3 region has the DNA TGTGCCTGGGAAACACTAGCGAGCACCGGGGAGCTGTTTTTT.